These 21 T cell receptor beta chains were all obtained from the same sample, sequenced in a study of cytomegalovirus exposure and HLA in healthy donors. The table came from immunoSEQ multiplex PCR; TCRdb's copy has only in-frame clones and leaves some out. The data show some 130,000 clones, with around 87% seen just once and just under 6.5% held by the top ten. Material: PBMCs. The receptors here all came from a woman younger than 35 in good health and CMV-seropositive.

V gene TRBV4-2 combines with J gene TRBJ1-5; 8 bases are a match to TRBD1. The V gene end was trimmed by 0 bases and the J gene end by 4 bases; junction bases not matched to a gene: 8. From germline, CDR1 is LGHNA and CDR2 YNFKEQ. The CDR3 is made up of 17 amino acids. The CDR3 protein is CASSQDQTGELNQPQHF. The CDR3 bases are TGTGCCAGCAGCCAAGATCAGACAGGGGAACTTAATCAGCCCCAGCATTTT.

The genes are TRBV4-1 and TRBJ2-1; D might be TRBD2 (5 bases). This CDR3 is built from 15 residues. Germline CDR1 and CDR2: MGHRA and YSYEKL. Trimming pared 4 bases from V and 7 bases from J, leaving 17 bases between. The CDR3 reads CASSPGKVLGNEQFF. The CDR3 nucleotides are TGCGCCAGCAGCCCGGGGAAGGTATTAGGGAATGAGCAGTTCTTC.

V gene TRBV4-2 combines with J gene TRBJ1-2; the match to TRBD1 covers 9 bases. Germline loops: CDR1 LGHNA, CDR2 YNFKEQ. This CDR3 is 15 amino acids long. The V and J ends lost 0 bases and 3 bases, in that order; junction bases with no gene match: 2. The CDR3 region has the DNA TGTGCCAGCAGCCAAGAGGGACAGGGAGACTATGGCTACACCTTC. Encoded protein: CASSQEGQGDYGYTF.

The count of this clone is one. The V call is TRBV9, the J call TRBJ1-1; D unresolved. CDR1 and CDR2 (germline): SGDLS, YYNGEE. The CDR3 length is 13 residues. Trimming cost V 1 base and J 3 bases, with 7 bases left between them. The CDR3 DNA reads TGTGCCAGCAGCGTACGTGGAGACACTGAAGCTTTCTTT. As protein: CASSVRGDTEAFF.

The chain carries TRBV25-1 and TRBJ1-1; D perhaps matches TRBD1 (6 bases). With 4 bases removed from V and 3 bases from J, the gap between germline ends came to 15 bases. The CDR3 has 15 amino acids. The V gene's germline CDR1 is MGHDK and CDR2 SYGVNS. The CDR3 loop is CASSAYLGQYTEAFF. The CDR3 nucleotides are TGTGCCAGCAGTGCCTATCTAGGACAGTACACTGAAGCTTTCTTT.

The rearrangement joins TRBV4-3 to TRBJ1-1, with unresolved D. Germline V CDR1 and CDR2: LGHNA, YSLEER. The CDR3 runs to 17 residues. V was cut by 0 bases and J by 2 bases, with 16 bases left in between. The DNA of the CDR3 is TGCGCCAGCAGCCAAGACTTTGATCGTAGGAGAAACACTGAAGCTTTCTTT. As protein: CASSQDFDRRRNTEAFF.

The V call is TRBV18, the J call TRBJ2-3; 8 nucleotides match TRBD2. CDR3 length: 16 amino acids. CDR1 KGHSH and CDR2 LQKENI come from the germline V gene. Losses at the gene ends were 4 bases for V and 2 bases for J; bases not matched to a gene: 8. The CDR3 protein is CASSRRSGGYTDTQYF. In DNA form, the CDR3 reads TGTGCCAGCTCACGAAGAAGCGGGGGTTACACAGATACGCAGTATTTT.

This clone showed up just a few times. The chain is built from TRBV2 and TRBJ2-1; 8 bases line up with TRBD1. Germline V lookup: CDR1 SNHLY, CDR2 FYNNEI. The CDR3 is made up of 13 amino acids. The trim removed 7 bases at V and 6 bases at J, leaving 5 bases unmatched. This chain's CDR3 is CASTDDRGNEQFF. CDR3 DNA sequence: TGTGCCAGCACCGACGACAGGGGCAATGAGCAGTTCTTC.

The CDR3 nucleotides are TGTGCCAGCAGTCCAGGGACATTCTCCTACAATGAGCAGTTCTTC. This gives the protein CASSPGTFSYNEQFF. V and J are TRBV27 and TRBJ2-1; the D gene is possibly TRBD1 (6 bases). Germline loops: CDR1 MNHEY, CDR2 SMNVEV (reference sequence). V was trimmed by 5 bases and J by 0 bases, leaving 11 bases between them. CDR3 length: 15 residues.

In this sample, this clone turned up a few times. The chain has TRBV5-4 and TRBJ1-4; possible D gene TRBD1, 6 bases. Deletions cut 2 bases from V and 5 bases from J, with 13 bases between. The CDR3 sequence is 15 residues long. CDR1 SGHNT and CDR2 YYREEE come from the germline V gene (reference sequence). The chain's CDR3 is CASSFGQLTNEKLFF. The CDR3 DNA is TGTGCCAGCAGCTTCGGACAGCTGACAAATGAAAAACTGTTTTTT.

V usage is TRBV9 and J usage is TRBJ2-1; D is possibly TRBD1 (6 bases). V gave up 3 bases and J gave up 6 bases, with 13 bases separating them. The CDR3 totals 14 residues. The germline V gene encodes CDR1 SGDLS and CDR2 YYNGEE. The CDR3 sequence: CASSEGGSSNEQFF. The DNA of the CDR3 is TGTGCCAGCAGCGAAGGGGGTAGCAGCAATGAGCAGTTCTTC.

V is TRBV27 and J is TRBJ1-2; the D gene is possibly TRBD1 (5 bases). Looked up from germline, CDR1 is MNHEY and CDR2 is SMNVEV (reference sequence). The CDR3 loop spans 14 amino acids. V was clipped by 6 bases and J by 0 bases, with 11 bases between them. CDR3 DNA: TGTGCCAGCAGACCGGGGGGAGCTAACTATGGCTACACCTTC. Its protein product is CASRPGGANYGYTF.

A single count supports this clone. The chain recombines TRBV10-2 with TRBJ1-1, with D tentatively TRBD1 (5 bases). CDR1 is WSHSY, CDR2 SAAADI, per germline. The CDR3 spans 13 residues. V was trimmed by 7 bases and J by 4 bases, leaving 13 bases between them. The CDR3 DNA reads TGCGCCAGCATTTGGCAGGGTGGCACTGAAGCTTTCTTT. Protein sequence: CASIWQGGTEAFF.

The chain has TRBV5-5 and TRBJ1-4; 8 positions agree with TRBD1. The germline V gene has CDR1 SGHKS and CDR2 YYEKEE (reference sequence). The CDR3 spans 15 residues. Losses at the gene ends were 4 bases for V and 4 bases for J; bases not matched to a gene: 6. The CDR3 loop reads CASSQGTGLNEKLFF. In nucleotides, the CDR3 is TGTGCCAGCAGCCAAGGGACAGGACTTAATGAAAAACTGTTTTTT.

This chain's CDR3 is CASSLEVTGGSPLHF. DNA for the CDR3: TGTGCCAGCAGCTTAGAGGTCACAGGGGGTTCACCCCTCCACTTT. The rearrangement joins TRBV7-3 to TRBJ1-6; 8 bases align to TRBD1. This CDR3 region has 15 residues. Germline-derived CDR1 and CDR2 are SGHTA and FQGTGA. V shed 2 bases, J shed 9 bases, and the junction held 6 bases outside the gene matches.

The chain has TRBV10-1 and TRBJ2-7; D is unclear. V lost 2 bases to trimming and J lost 6 bases, with 17 bases between them. The CDR3 has 15 amino acids. The germline V gene has CDR1 WNHNN and CDR2 SYGVQD (reference sequence). CDR3 nucleotide sequence: TGCGCCAGCAGTGAGAACTGCTATGTTCGTTTCGAGCAGTACTTC. This sequence encodes CASSENCYVRFEQYF.

The gene calls are TRBV10-1 and TRBJ2-3, with TRBD2 matching over 8 bases. Germline V CDR1 and CDR2: WNHNN, SYGVQD (reference sequence). The CDR3 has 11 residues. The junction had 0 bases not matched to a gene; V was cut back by 4 bases and J by 9 bases. CDR3 sequence (DNA): TGCGCCAGCAGTGGCGGGGGGACGCAGTATTTT. The encoded protein is CASSGGGTQYF.

The CDR3 bases are TGTGCCAGCAGCCATAGCAGCACAGATACGCAGTATTTT. Translating gives CASSHSSTDTQYF. The gene calls are TRBV7-2 and TRBJ2-3; no reliable D call. The CDR3 is 13 residues long. The V gene's germline CDR1 is SGHTA and CDR2 FQGNSA. With 5 bases removed from V and 0 bases from J, the gap between germline ends came to 6 bases.

This chain links TRBV10-3 with TRBJ1-1; D is perhaps TRBD1 (5 bases). V lost 10 bases and J lost 1, with 19 bases in between. This CDR3 is 15 amino acids long. Germline V lookup: CDR1 ENHRY, CDR2 SYGVKD. The CDR3 nucleotides read TGTGCCACCCGACCAGGCGGGGCGACGAACACTGAAGCTTTCTTT. It encodes CATRPGGATNTEAFF.

V gene TRBV19 combines with J gene TRBJ1-3; 9 nucleotides agree with TRBD1. The V gene end was trimmed by 4 bases and the J gene end by 2 bases; junction bases not matched to a gene: 3. Looked up from germline, CDR1 is LNHDA and CDR2 is SQIVND (reference sequence). The CDR3 is made up of 15 amino acids. The CDR3 loop reads CASSTGQGPGNTIYF. In nucleotides, the CDR3 is TGTGCCAGTAGTACCGGACAGGGGCCTGGAAACACCATATATTTT.

The V and J genes are TRBV7-9 and TRBJ1-5; 11 nucleotides line up with TRBD1. The ends lost 5 bases at V and 5 bases at J; junction bases unmatched: 11. The length of the CDR3 is 17 residues. Germline V gene sequence: CDR1 SEHNR, CDR2 FQNEAQ (reference sequence). In nucleotides, the CDR3 is TGTGCCAGCAGCCCCTCCTGGGAGGGACAGGGGGATCAGCCCCAGCATTTT. Translated: CASSPSWEGQGDQPQHF.